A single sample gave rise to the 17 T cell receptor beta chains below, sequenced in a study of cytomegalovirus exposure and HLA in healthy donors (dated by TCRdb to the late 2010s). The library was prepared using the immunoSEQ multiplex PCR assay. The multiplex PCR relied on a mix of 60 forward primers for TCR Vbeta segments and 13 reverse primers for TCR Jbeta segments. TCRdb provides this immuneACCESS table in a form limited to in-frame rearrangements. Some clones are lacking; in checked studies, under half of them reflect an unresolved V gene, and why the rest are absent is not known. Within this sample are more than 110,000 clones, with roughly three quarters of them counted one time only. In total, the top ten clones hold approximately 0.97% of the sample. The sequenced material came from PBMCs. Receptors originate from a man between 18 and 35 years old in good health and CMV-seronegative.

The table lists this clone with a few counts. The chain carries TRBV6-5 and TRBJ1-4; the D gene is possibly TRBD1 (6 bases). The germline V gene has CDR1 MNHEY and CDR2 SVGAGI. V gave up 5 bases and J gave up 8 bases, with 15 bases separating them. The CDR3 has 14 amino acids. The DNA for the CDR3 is TGTGCCAGCAGTCAAACACAGGGTATCGAAAAACTGTTTTTT. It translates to CASSQTQGIEKLFF.

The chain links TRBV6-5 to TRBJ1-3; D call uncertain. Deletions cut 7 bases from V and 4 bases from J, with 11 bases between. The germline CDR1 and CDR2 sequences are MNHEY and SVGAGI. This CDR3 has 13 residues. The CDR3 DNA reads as TGTGCCAGCACCATAATCGGGGGAAACACCATATATTTT. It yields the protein CASTIIGGNTIYF.

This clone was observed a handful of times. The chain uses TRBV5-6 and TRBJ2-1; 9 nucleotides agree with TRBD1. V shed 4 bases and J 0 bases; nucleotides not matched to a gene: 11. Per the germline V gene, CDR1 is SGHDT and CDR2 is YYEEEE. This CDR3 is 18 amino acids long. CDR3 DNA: TGTGCCAGCAGCGGGGGGGGACAGGGCTCGAGCTCCTACAATGAGCAGTTCTTC. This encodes CASSGGGQGSSSYNEQFF.

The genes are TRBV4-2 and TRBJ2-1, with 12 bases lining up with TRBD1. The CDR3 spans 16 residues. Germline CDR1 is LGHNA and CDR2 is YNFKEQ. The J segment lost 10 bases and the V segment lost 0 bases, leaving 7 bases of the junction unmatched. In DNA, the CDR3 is TGTGCCAGCAGCCAAGAATTCGGGACAGGGGGCTGGGAGCAGTTCTTC. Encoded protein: CASSQEFGTGGWEQFF.

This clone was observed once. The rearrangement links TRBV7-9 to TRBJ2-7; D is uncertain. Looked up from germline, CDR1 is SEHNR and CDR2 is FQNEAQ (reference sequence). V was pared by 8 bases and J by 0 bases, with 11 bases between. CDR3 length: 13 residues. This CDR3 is CASSKWPSYEQYF. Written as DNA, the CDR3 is TGTGCCAGCTCAAAGTGGCCCTCCTACGAGCAGTACTTC.

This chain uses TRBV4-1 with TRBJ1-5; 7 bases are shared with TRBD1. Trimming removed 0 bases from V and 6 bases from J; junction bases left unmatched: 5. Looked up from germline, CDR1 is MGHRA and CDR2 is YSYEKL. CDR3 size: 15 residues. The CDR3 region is CASSQEAGGVQPQHF. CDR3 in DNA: TGCGCCAGCAGCCAAGAGGCAGGGGGAGTTCAGCCCCAGCATTTT.

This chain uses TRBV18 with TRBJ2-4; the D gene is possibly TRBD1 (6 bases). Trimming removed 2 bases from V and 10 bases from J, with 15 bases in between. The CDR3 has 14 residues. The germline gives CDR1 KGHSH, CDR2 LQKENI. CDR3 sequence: CASSPNPNRDIQYF. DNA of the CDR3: TGTGCCAGCTCACCAAACCCAAACAGGGATATTCAGTACTTC.

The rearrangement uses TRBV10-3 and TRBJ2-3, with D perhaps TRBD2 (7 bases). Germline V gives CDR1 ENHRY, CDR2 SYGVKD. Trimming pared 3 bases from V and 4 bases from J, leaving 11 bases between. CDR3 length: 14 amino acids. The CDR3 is CAISERGAADTQYF. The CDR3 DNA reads TGTGCCATCAGTGAACGGGGGGCAGCAGATACGCAGTATTTT.

The CDR3 DNA reads TGTGCCAGCAGCTTGTTAGGCAGGGTCGATCAGCCCCAGCATTTT. Translating it yields CASSLLGRVDQPQHF. This rearrangement joins TRBV5-6 to TRBJ1-5; D possibly corresponds to TRBD1 (5 bases). The germline V gene has CDR1 SGHDT and CDR2 YYEEEE. The CDR3 is 15 residues long. The V gene lost 1 base and the J gene lost 5 bases, with 13 bases spanning the gap.

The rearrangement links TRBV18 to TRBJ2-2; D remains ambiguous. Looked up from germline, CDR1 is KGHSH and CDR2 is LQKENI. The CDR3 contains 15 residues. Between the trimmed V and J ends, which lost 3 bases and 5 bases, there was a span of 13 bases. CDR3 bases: TGTGCCAGCTCACCCATTGCAGGCGTAACCGGGGAGCTGTTTTTT. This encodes CASSPIAGVTGELFF.

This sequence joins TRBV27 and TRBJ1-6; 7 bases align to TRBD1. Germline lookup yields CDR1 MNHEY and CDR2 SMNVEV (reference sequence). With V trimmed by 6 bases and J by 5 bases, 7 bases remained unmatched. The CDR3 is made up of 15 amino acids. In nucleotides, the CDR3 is TGTGCCAGCAGCATTGGACAGGCTCATAATTCACCCCTCCACTTT. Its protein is CASSIGQAHNSPLHF.

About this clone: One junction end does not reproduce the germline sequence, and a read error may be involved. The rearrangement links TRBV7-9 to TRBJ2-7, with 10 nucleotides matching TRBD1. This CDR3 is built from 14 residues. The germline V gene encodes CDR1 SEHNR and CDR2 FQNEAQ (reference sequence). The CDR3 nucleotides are TGTTCCAGCAGCCCCATGACAGGGGGCAACGAGCAGTACTTC. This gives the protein CSSSPMTGGNEQYF.

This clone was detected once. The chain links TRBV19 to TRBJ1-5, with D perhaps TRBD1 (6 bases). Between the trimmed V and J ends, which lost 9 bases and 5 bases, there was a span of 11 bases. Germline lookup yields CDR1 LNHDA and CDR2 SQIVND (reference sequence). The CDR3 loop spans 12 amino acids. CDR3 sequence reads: CARSGGHQPQHF. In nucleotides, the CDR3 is TGTGCCAGATCGGGGGGCCATCAGCCCCAGCATTTT.

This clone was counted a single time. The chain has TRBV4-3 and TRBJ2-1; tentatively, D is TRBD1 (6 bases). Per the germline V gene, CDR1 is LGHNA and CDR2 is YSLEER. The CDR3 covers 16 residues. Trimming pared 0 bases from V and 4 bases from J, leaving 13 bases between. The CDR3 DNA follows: TGCGCCAGCAGCCAAGATTTACAGGGCGCGTACAATGAGCAGTTCTTC. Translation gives CASSQDLQGAYNEQFF.

Here the CDR3 DNA reads TGTGCCTTCCAGACAGGGCGCTCCTACGAGCAGTACTTC. Its translation is CAFQTGRSYEQYF. The J gene is TRBJ2-7, the V gene TRBV30, with 7 positions matching TRBD1. Germline V gives CDR1 GTSNPN, CDR2 SVGIG (reference sequence). The CDR3 has 13 residues. V dropped 7 bases and J dropped 0; count of bases not matched to a gene: 6.

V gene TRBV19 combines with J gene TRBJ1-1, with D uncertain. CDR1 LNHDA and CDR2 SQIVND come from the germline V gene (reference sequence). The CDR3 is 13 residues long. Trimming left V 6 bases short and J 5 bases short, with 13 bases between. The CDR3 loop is CASSPYSGTEAFF. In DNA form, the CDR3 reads TGTGCCAGTAGCCCCTACTCGGGGACTGAAGCTTTCTTT.

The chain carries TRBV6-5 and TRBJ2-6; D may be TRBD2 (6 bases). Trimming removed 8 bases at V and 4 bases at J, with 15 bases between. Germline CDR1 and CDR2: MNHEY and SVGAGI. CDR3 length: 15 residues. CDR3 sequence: CASQRGGNGANVLTF. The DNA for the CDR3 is TGTGCCAGCCAAAGGGGAGGAAACGGGGCCAACGTCCTGACTTTC.